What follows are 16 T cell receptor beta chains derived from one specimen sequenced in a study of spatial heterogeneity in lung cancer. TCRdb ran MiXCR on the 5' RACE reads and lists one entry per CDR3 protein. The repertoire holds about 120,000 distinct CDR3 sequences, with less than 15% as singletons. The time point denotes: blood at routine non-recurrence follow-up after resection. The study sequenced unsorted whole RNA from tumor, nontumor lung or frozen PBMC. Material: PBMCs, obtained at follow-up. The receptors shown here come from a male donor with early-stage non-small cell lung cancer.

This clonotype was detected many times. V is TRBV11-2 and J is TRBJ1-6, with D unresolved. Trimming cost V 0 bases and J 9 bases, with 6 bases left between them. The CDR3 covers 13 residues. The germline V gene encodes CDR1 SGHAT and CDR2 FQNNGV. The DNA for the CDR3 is TGTGCCAGCAGCTTAGATCGAACTTCACCCCTCCACTTT. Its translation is CASSLDRTSPLHF.

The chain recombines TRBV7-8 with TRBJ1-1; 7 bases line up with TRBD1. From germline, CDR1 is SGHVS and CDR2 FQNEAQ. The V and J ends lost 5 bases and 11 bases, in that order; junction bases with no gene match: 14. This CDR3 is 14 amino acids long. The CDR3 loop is CASSAPGTVPRAFF. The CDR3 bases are TGTGCCAGCAGCGCCCCCGGGACAGTCCCTAGGGCTTTCTTT.

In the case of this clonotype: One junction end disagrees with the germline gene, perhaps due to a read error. DNA of the CDR3: TGTGCCAGCGGGCACCACGAGACCCAGTACTTC. Translating gives CASGHHETQYF. The V call is TRBV6-1, the J call TRBJ2-5; D not resolved. Germline V CDR1 and CDR2: MNHNS, SASEGT. The CDR3 has 11 residues.

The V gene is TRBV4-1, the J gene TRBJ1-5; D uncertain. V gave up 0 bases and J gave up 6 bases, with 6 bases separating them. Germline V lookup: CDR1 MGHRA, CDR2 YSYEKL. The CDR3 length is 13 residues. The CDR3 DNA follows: TGCGCCAGCAGCCAAGAATTGAGTCAGCCCCAGCATTTT. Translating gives CASSQELSQPQHF.

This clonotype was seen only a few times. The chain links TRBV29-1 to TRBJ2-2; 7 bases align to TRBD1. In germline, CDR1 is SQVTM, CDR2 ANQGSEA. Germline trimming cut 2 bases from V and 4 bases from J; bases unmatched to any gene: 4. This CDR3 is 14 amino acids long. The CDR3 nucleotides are TGCAGCGTTGAACAACGACAGGGCACCGGGGAGCTGTTTTTT. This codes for CSVEQRQGTGELFF.

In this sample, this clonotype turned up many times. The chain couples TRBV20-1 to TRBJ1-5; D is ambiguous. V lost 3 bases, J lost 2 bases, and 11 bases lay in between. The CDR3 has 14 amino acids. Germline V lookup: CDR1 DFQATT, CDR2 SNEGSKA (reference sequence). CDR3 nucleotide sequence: TGCAGTGCTAGTCCGGGCTCCGGCAATCAGCCCCAGCATTTT. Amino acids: CSASPGSGNQPQHF.

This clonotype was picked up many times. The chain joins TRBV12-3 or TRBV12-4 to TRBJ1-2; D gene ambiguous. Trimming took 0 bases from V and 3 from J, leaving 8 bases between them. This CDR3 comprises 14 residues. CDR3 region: CASSLAGLDYGYTF. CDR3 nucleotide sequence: TGTGCCAGCAGTTTAGCGGGCTTGGACTATGGCTACACCTTC.

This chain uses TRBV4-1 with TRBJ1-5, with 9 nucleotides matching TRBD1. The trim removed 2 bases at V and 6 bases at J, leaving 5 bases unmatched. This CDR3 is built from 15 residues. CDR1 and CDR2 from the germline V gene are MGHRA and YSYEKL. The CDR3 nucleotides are TGCGCCAGCAGCCAACCGGGACAGGGCCGTCAGCCCCAGCATTTT. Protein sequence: CASSQPGQGRQPQHF.

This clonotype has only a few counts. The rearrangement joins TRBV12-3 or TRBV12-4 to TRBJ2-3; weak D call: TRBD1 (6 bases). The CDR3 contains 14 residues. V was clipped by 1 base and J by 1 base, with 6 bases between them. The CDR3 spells CASSLEGGTDTQYF. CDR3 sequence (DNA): TGTGCCAGCAGTTTAGAGGGGGGCACAGATACGCAGTATTTT.

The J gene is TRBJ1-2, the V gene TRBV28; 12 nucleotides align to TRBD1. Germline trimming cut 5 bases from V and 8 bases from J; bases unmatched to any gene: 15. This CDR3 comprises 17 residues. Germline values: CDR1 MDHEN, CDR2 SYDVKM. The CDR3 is CASSNAGTGGLLGGYTF. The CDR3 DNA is TGTGCCAGCAGTAACGCCGGGACAGGGGGCCTGTTAGGAGGCTACACCTTC.

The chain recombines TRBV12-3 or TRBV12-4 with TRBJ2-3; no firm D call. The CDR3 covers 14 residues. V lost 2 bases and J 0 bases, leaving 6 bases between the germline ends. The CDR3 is CASSLKLSTDTQYF. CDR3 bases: TGTGCCAGCAGTTTAAAGCTTAGCACAGATACGCAGTATTTT.

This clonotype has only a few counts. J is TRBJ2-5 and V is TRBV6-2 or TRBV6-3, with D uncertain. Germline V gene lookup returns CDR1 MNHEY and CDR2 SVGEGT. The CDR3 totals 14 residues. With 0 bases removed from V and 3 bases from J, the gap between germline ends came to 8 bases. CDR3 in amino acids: CASSYSRGKETQYF. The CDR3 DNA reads TGTGCCAGCAGTTACTCTCGAGGAAAAGAGACCCAGTACTTC.

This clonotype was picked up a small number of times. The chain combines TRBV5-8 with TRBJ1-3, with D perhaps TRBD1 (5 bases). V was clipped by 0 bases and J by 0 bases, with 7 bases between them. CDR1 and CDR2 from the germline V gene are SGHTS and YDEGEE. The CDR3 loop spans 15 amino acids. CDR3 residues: CASSLEGVSGNTIYF. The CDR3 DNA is TGTGCCAGCAGCTTGGAAGGGGTCTCTGGAAACACCATATATTTT.

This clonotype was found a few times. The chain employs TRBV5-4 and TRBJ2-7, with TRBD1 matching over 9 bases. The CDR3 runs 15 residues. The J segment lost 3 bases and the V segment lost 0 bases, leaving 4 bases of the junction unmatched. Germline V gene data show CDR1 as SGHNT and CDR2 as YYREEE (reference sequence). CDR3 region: CASSLAGQGNYEQYF. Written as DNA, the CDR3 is TGTGCCAGCAGCTTGGCGGGACAGGGTAACTACGAGCAGTACTTC. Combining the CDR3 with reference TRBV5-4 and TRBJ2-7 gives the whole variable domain ETGVTQSPTHLIKTRGQQVTLRCSSQSGHNTVSWYQQALGQGPQFIFQYYREEENGRGNFPPRFSGLQFPNYSSELNVNALELDDSALYLCASSLAGQGNYEQYFGPGTRLTVT.

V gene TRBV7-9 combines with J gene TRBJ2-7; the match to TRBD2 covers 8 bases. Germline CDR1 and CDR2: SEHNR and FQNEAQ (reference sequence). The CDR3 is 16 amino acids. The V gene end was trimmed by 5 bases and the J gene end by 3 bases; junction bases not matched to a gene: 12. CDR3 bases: TGTGCCAGCAGCCCCCCCAACCTGCGGGGGGTCTACGAGCAGTACTTC. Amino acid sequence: CASSPPNLRGVYEQYF.

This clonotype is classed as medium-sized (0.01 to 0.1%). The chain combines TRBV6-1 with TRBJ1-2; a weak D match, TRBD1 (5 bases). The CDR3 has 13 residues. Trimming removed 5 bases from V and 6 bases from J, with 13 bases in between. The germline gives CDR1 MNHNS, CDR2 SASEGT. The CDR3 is CASSNRRWNGYTF. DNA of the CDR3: TGTGCCAGCAGTAACAGGAGATGGAATGGCTACACCTTC.